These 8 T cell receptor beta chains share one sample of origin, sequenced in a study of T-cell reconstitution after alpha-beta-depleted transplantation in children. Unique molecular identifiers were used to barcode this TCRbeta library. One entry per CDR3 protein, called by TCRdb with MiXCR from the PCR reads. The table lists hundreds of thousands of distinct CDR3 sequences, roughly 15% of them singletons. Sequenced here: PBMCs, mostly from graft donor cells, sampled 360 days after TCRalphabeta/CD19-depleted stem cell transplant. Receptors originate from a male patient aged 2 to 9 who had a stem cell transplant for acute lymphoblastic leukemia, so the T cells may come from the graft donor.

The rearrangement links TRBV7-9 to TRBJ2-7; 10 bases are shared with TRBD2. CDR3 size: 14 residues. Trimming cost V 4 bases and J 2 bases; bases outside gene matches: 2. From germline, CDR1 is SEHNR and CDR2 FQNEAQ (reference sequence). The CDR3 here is CASSSSGGPYEQYF. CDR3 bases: TGTGCCAGCAGCTCTAGCGGGGGCCCCTACGAGCAGTACTTC.

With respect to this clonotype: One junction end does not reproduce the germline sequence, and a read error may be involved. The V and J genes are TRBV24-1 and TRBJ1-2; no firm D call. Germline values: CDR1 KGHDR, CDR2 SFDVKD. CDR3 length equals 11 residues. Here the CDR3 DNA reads TGTGCCACCAGTGATTTGCAACACGGCCTCTTC. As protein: CATSDLQHGLF.

Written as DNA, the CDR3 is TGTGCCAGCAGCCGGCTTCTCTCCGCTGGCACAGATACGCAGTATTTT. Its translation: CASSRLLSAGTDTQYF. J is TRBJ2-3 and V is TRBV7-9; D is unclear. The CDR3 is 16 amino acids. V lost 5 bases and J 1 base, leaving 16 bases between the germline ends. Looked up from germline, CDR1 is SEHNR and CDR2 is FQNEAQ (reference sequence). The full variable domain, its missing parts supplied by reference TRBV7-9 and TRBJ2-3, is DTGVSQNPRHKITKRGQNVTFRCDPISEHNRLYWYRQTLGQGPEFLTYFQNEAQLEKSRLLSDRFSAERPKGSFSTLEIQRTEQGDSAMYLCASSRLLSAGTDTQYFGPGTRLTVL.

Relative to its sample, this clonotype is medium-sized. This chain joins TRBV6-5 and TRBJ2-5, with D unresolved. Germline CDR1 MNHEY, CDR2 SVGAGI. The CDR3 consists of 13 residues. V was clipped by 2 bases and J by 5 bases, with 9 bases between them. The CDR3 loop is CASSYANPETQYF. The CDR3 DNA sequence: TGTGCCAGCAGTTACGCCAACCCCGAGACCCAGTACTTC.

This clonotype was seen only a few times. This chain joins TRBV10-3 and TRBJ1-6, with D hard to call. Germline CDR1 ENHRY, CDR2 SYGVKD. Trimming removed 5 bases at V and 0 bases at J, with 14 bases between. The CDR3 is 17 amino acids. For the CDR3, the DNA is TGTGCCATCAGTCCTCGGACGGTGAGCTCCTATAATTCACCCCTCCACTTT. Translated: CAISPRTVSSYNSPLHF.

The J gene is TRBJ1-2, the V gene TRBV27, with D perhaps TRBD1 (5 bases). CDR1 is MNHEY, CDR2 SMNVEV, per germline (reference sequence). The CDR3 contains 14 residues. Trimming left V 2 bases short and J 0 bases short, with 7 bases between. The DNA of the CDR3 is TGTGCCAGCAGTTTAAGGGGAACTAACTATGGCTACACCTTC. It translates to CASSLRGTNYGYTF.

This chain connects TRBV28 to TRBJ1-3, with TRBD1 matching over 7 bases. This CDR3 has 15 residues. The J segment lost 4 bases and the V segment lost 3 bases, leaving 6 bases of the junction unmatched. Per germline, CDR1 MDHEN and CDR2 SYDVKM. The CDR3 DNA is TGTGCCAGCAGTTTCTCCAGGGGGGTCGGAAACACCATATATTTT. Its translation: CASSFSRGVGNTIYF.

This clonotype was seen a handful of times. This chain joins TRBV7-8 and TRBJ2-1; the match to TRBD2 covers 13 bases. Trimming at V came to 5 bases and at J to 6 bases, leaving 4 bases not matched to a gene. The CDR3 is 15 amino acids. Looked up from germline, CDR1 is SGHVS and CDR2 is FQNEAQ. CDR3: CASSHGTSGVNEQFF. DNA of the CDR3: TGTGCCAGCAGCCATGGGACTAGCGGGGTCAATGAGCAGTTCTTC.